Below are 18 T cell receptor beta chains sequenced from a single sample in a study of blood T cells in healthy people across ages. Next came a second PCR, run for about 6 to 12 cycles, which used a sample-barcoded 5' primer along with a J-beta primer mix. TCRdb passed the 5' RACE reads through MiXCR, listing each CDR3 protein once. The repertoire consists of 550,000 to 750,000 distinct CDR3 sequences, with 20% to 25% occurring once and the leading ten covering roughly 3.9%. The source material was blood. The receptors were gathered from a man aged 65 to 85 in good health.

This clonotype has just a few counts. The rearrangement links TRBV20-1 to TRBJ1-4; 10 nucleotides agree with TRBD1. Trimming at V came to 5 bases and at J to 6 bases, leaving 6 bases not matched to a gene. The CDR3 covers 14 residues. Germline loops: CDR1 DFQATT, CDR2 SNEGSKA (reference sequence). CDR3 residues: CSALTGGADEKLFF. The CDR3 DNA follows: TGCAGTGCTCTGACAGGGGGCGCGGATGAAAAACTGTTTTTT.

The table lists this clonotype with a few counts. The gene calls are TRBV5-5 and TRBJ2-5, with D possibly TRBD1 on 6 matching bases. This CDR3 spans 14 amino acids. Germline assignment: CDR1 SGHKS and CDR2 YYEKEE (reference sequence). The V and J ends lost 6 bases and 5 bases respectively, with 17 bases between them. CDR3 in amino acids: CASTLQGIGETQYF. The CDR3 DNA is TGTGCCAGCACCCTACAGGGAATAGGGGAGACCCAGTACTTC.

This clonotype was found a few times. The CDR3 DNA reads TGTGCCAGCAGGATCGCAGGGGATTTGGGGGAGACCCAGTACTTC. Its translation: CASRIAGDLGETQYF. J is TRBJ2-5 and V is TRBV27; the D gene is possibly TRBD1 (6 bases). This CDR3 is 15 amino acids long. Germline V gives CDR1 MNHEY, CDR2 SMNVEV (reference sequence). V lost 6 bases to trimming and J lost 5 bases, with 19 bases between them.

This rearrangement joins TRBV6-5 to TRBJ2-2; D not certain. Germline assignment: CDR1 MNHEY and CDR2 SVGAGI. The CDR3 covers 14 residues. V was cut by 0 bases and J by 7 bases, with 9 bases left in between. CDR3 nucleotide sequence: TGTGCCAGCAGTTACTCCGGAGCCAGCGGGGAGCTGTTTTTT. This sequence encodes CASSYSGASGELFF.

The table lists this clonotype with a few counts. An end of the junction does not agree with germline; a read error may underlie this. CDR3 residues: CVSRGYEQYF. CDR3 DNA sequence: TGTGTCAGCAGGGGATACGAGCAGTACTTC. J is TRBJ2-7 and V is TRBV2; tentatively, D is TRBD1 (6 bases). Germline CDR1 SNHLY, CDR2 FYNNEI. This CDR3 region has 10 residues.

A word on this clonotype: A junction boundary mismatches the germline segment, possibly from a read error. CDR3: CASSGGAGYQETQYF. In DNA form, the CDR3 reads TGTGCTAGCAGCGGGGGAGCAGGGTACCAAGAGACCCAGTACTTC. The gene calls are TRBV7-7 and TRBJ2-5, with 8 bases that match TRBD2. CDR1 is SSHAT, CDR2 FNYEAQ, per germline (reference sequence). This CDR3 has 15 residues.

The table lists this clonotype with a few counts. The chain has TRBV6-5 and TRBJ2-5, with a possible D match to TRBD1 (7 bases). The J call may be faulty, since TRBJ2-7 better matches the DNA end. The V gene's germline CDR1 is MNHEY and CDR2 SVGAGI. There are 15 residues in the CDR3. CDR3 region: CASSRAEGATYEQYF. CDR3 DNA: TGTGCCAGCAGCAGAGCGGAGGGGGCAACTTACGAGCAGTACTTC.

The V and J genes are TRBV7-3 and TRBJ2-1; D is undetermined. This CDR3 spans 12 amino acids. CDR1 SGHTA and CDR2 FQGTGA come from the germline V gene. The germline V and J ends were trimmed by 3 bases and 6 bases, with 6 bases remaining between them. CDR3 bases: TGTGCCAGCAGCTTTTACGGCAATGAGCAGTTCTTC. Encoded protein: CASSFYGNEQFF.

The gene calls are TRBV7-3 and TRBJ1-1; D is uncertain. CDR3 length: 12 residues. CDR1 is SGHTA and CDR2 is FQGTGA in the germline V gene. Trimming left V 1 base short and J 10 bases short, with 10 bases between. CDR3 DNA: TGTGCCAGCAGCTTAAGTTTGAGCCGAGCTTTCTTT. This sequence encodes CASSLSLSRAFF.

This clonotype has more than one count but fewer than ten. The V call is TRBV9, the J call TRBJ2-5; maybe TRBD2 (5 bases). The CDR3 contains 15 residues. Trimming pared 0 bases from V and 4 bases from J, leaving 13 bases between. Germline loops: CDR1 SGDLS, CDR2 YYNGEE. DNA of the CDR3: TGTGCCAGCAGCGTAGCTAATGGGAGTCCAGAGACCCAGTACTTC. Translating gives CASSVANGSPETQYF.

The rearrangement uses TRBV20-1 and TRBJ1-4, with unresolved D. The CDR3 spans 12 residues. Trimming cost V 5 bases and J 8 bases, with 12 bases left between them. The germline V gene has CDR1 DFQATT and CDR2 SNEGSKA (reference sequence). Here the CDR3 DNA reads TGCAGTGCTGGTCAGGCGGGAGAAAAACTGTTTTTT. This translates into CSAGQAGEKLFF.

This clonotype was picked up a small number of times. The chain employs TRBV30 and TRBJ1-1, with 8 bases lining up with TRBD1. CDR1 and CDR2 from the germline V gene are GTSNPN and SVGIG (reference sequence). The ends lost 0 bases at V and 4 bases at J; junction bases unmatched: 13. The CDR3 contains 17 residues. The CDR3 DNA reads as TGTGCCTGGAGTGTACCCAGGACAGGGTTGTTCGCCACTGAAGCTTTCTTT. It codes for CAWSVPRTGLFATEAFF.

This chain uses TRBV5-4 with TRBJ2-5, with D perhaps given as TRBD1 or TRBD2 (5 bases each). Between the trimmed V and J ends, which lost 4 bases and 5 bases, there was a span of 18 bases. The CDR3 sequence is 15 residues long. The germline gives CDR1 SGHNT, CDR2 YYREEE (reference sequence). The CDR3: CASSIGTALQETQYF. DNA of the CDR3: TGTGCCAGCAGCATCGGGACCGCACTCCAGGAGACCCAGTACTTC.

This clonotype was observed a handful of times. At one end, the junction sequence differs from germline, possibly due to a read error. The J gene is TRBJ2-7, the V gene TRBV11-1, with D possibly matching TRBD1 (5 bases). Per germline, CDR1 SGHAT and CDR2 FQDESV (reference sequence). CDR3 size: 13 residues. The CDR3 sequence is CAGSSTASYEQYF. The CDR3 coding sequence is TGTGCCGGCAGCTCGACAGCCTCCTACGAGCAGTACTTC. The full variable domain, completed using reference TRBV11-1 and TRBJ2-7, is EAEVAQSPRYKITEKSQAVAFWCDPISGHATLYWYRQILGQGPELLVQFQDESVVDDSQLPKDRFSAERLKGVDSTLKIQPAELGDSAMYLCAGSSTASYEQYFGPGTRLTVT.

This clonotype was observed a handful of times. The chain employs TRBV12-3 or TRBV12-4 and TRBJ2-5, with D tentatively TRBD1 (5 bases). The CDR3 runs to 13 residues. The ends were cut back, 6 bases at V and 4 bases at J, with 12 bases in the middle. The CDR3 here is CASRPGLRETQYF. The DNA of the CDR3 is TGTGCCAGCAGGCCAGGGTTAAGAGAGACCCAGTACTTC.

The CDR3 reads CASSTQTGELFF. In nucleotides, the CDR3 is TGTGCCAGCAGCACACAAACCGGGGAGCTGTTTTTT. The chain uses TRBV12-3 or TRBV12-4 and TRBJ2-2; D is undetermined. Deletions cut 6 bases from V and 5 bases from J, with 7 bases between. The length of the CDR3 is 12 residues.

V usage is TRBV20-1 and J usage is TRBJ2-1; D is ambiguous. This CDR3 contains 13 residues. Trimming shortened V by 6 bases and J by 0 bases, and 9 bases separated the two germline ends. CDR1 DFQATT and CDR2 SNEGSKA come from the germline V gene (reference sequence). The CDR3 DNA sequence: TGCAGTGCCTTCTCTTTCTCCTACAATGAGCAGTTCTTC. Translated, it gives CSAFSFSYNEQFF.

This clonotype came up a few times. For the CDR3, the DNA is TGTGCCAGCAGCGTAGGGGAACAGGGGCATGGCTACACCTTC. This encodes CASSVGEQGHGYTF. The chain combines TRBV9 with TRBJ1-2; 7 nucleotides match TRBD1. Germline CDR1 SGDLS, CDR2 YYNGEE. The CDR3 loop spans 14 amino acids. Unmatched junction bases numbered 5, after V lost 0 bases and J lost 6 bases.